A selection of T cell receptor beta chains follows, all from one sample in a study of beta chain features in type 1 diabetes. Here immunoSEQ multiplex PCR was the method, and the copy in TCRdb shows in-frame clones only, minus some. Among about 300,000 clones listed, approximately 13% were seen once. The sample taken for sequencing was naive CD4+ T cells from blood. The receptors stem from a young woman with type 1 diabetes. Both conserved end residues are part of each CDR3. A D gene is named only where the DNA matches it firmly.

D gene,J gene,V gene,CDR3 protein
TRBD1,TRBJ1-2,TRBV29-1,CSVDPGTGGWYGYTF
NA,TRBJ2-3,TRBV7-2,CASSSTSYTQYF
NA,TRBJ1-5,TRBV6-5,CASSYSSAGNQPQHF
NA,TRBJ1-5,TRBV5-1,CASMGLTGNQPQHF
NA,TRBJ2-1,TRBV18,CASSTAGFSYNEQFF
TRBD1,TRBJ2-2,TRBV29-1,CSVEVPTGPTGELFF
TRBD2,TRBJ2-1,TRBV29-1,CSVTNREGETYNEQFF
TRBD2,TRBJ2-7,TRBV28,CASITSGRPYEQYF
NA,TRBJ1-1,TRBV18,CASSPPASRNTEAFF
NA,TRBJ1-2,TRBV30,CACGGGLWQGDYTF
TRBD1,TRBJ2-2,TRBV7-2,CASSTSGTGLRAGELFF
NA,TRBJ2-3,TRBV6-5,CASSYLGGTQYF
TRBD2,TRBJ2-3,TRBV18,CASSEQRDTDTQYF
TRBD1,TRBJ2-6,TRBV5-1,CASSLPTGQASSGANVLTF
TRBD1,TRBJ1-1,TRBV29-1,CSGGQGGTEAFF
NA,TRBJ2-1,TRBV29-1,CSVRFYNEQFF
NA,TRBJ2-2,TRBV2,CASSDRGPGELFF
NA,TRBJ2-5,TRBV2,CASSLGGGETQYF
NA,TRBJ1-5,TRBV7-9,CASSPAGGKPQHF
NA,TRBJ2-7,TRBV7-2,CASSLVRSEQYF
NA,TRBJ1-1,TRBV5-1,CASSLVWAGENTEAFF
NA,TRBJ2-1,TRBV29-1,CSLIGGFGYNEQFF
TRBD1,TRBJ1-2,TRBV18,CASSQGQGGGYTF
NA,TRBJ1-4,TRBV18,CASSPPSIQGNEKLFF
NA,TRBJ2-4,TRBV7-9,CASSLGVQGQNIQYF
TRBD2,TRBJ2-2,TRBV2,CASGQVASGSGGELFF
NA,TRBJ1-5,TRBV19,CASSSTVNQPQHF
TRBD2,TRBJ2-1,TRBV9,CASSFSTGTLAGGFNNEQFF
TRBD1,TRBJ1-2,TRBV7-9,CASSRTGVGYTF
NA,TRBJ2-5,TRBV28,CASSSSGSETQYF
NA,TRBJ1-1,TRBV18,CASSPTRLRRDTEAFF
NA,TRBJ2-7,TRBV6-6,CASRRGSDSDEQYF
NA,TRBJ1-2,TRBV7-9,CASSAEGSGYTF
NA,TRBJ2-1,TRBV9,CASSGTITYNEQFF
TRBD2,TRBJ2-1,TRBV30,CAWSVGLAGVQHEQFF
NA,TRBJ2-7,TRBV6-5,CASSRLRTAEGEQYF
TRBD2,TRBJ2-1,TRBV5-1,CASSTGGYNEQFF
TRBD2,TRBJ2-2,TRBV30,CAWREAGRPLSGELFF
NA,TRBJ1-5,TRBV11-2,CASSSNTGSSQPQHF
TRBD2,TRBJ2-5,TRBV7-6,CASSYTGTTGTQYF
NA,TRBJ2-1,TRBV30,CAWSGDSLGRGEQFF
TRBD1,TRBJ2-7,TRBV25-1,CASSARGSYEQYF
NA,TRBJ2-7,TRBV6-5,CASSANGSPNYEQYF
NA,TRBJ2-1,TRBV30,CAWKRSVGGQFF
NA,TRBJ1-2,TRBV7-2,CASSQAANYGYTF
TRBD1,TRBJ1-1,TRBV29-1,CSVDERTGRAFF
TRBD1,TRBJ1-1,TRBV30,CAWSTGANTEAFF
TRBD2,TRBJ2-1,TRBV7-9,CASSEGTSGNHGNEQFF
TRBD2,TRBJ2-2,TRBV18,CASSGTSGDTGELFF
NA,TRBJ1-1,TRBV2,CASKLETEAFF
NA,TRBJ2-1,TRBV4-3,CASSQGSSGRNEQFF
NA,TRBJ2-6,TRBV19,CASSITGANVLTF
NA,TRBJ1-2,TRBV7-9,CASSPTDNYGYTF
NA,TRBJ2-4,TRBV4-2,CASSQEAGRTKNIQYF
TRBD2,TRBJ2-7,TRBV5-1,CASSGGGLADSYEQYF
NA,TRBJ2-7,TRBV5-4,CASSLAGNVHEQYF
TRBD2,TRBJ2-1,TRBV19,CAASGGAIQGHYNEQFF
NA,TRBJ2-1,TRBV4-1,CASSLDITIYNEQFF
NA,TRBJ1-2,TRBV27,CASRITAAYGYTF